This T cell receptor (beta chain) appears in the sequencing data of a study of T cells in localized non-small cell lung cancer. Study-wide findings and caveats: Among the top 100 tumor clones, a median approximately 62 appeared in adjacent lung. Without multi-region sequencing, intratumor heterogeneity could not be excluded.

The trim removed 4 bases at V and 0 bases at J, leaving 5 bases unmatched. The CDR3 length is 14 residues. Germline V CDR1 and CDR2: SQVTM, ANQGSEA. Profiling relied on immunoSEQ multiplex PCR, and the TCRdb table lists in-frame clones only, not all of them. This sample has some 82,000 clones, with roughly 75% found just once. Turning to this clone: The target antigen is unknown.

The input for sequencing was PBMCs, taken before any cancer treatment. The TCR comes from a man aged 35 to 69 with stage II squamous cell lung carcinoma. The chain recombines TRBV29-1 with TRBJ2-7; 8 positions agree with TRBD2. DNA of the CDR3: TGCAGCGTTGTACGAGCGGGGGCCTCCTACGAGCAGTACTTC. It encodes CSVVRAGASYEQYF.